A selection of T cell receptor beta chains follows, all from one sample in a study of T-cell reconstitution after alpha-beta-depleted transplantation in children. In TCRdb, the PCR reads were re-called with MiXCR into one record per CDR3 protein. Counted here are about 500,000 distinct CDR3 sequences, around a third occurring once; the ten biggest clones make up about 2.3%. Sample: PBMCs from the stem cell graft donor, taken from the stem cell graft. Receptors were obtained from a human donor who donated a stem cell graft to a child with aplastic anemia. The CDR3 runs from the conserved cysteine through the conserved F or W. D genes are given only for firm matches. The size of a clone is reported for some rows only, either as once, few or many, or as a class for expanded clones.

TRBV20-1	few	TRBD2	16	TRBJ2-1	TGCAGTGCTAGGATCCCTCTAGCGGGGACCTACAATGAGCAGTTCTTC	CSARIPLAGTYNEQFF
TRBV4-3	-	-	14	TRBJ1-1	TGCGCCAGCAGCCCTGGGGCAGCTACGTTTGACGCTTTCTTT	CASSPGAATFDAFF
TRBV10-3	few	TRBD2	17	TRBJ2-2	TGTGCCATCAGTCCGAGAGGACTAGTCCCCTACACCGGGGAGCTGTTTTTT	CAISPRGLVPYTGELFF
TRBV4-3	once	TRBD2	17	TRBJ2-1	TGCGCCAGCAGCCAAGGAGAGAGGGGACTAGCAGAGAATGAGCAGTTCTTC	CASSQGERGLAENEQFF
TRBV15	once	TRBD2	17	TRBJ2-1	TGTGCCACCAGCAGAGAAATCAGCGGGAGGGCTCTCAATGAGCAGTTCTTC	CATSREISGRALNEQFF
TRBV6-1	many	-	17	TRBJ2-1	TGTGCCAGCAGTGAAGCGCTCAGGGGAGCGGACTACAATGAGCAGTTCTTC	CASSEALRGADYNEQFF
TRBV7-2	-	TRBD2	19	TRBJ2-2	TGTGCCAGCAGCTTAGGGCCCGGGACTAGCGGGAGACTCACCGGGGAGCTGTTTTTT	CASSLGPGTSGRLTGELFF
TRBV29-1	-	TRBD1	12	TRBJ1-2	TGCAGCATAGAGGGGGCGAGCTATGGCTACACCTTC	CSIEGASYGYTF
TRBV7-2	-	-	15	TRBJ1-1	TGTGCCAGCAGCCTGCATATGGGGAGCAGCACTGAAGCTTTCTTT	CASSLHMGSSTEAFF
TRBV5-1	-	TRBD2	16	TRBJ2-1	TGCGCCAGCAGCGCACGGTCGGCCGGGACTAACAATGAACAGTTCTTC	CASSARSAGTNNEQFF
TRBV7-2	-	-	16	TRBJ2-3	TGTGCCAGCAGCTTAGTAGCTAGTACGGGCGCAGATACGCAGTATTTT	CASSLVASTGADTQYF
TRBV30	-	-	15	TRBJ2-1	TGTGCCTGGACGCCCAGGGACCTCACATCCCTAGCGCAGTTCTTC	CAWTPRDLTSLAQFF
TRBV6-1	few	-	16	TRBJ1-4	TGTGCCAGCAGTGCATCATATCGGGGTGGGAATGAAAAACTGTTTTTT	CASSASYRGGNEKLFF
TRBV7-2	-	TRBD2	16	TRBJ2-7	TGTGCCAGCAGCCCCGTAGCGGGAGGGAGCTCCTACGAGCAGTACTTC	CASSPVAGGSSYEQYF
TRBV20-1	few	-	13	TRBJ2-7	TGCAGTGCTAGAGATCGTAACCAGAACGAGCAGTACTTC	CSARDRNQNEQYF
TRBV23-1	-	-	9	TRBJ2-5	TGCGCCAGCAGGGAGACCCAGTACTTC	CASRETQYF
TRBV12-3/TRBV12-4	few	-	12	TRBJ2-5	TGTGCCAGCAGTTTAAATCGGGGGACCCAGTACTTC	CASSLNRGTQYF
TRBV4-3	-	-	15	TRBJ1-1	TGCGCCAGCAGCCAAGAACTGGCCCGAGGACTTGAAGCTTTCTTT	CASSQELARGLEAFF
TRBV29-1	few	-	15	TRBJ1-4	TGCAGCGTCCGAAGTACAGGGACAACTAATGAAAAACTGTTTTTT	CSVRSTGTTNEKLFF
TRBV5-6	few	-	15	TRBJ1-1	TGTGCCAGCAGCTTCTTCGACCGCGGGGGCACTGAAGCTTTCTTT	CASSFFDRGGTEAFF
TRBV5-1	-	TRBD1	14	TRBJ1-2	TGCGCCAGCAGCTTGGTGGGACAGGGGGACGGCTACACCTTC	CASSLVGQGDGYTF
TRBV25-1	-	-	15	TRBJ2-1	TGTGCCAGCAGTGAACCCGGGAGCCGTCACAATGAGCAGTTCTTC	CASSEPGSRHNEQFF
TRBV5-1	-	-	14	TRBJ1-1	TGCGCCAGCAGCCCCCTCGGGCTGATCTCCGAAGCTTTCTTT	CASSPLGLISEAFF
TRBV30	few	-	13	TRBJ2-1	TGTGCCTGGAGTTGGGCGGCCTACAATGAGCAGTTCTTC	CAWSWAAYNEQFF
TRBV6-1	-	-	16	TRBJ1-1	TGTGCCAGCAGCCCCGGGGGCTCGGGGGCGGGCACTGAAGCTTTCTTT	CASSPGGSGAGTEAFF
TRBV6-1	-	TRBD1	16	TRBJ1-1	TGTGCCAGCAGTCAAAATACCGGGACAGAGAACACTGAAGCTTTCTTT	CASSQNTGTENTEAFF
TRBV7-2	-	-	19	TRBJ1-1	TGTGCCAGCAGCTTAATGGGGGTCCGGGACGGAAGATGGGGGACTGAAGCTTTCTTT	CASSLMGVRDGRWGTEAFF
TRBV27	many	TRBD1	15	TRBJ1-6	TGTGCCAGCAATGTACAGGGGGACGGCGATTCACCCCTCCACTTT	CASNVQGDGDSPLHF
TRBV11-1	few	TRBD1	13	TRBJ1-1	TGTGCCAGCAGCCCAGGGGGTGACACTGAAGCTTTCTTT	CASSPGGDTEAFF
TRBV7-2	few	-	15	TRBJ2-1	TGTGCCAGCACCCCTGTAGTCGCCAGGGGCAATGAGCAGTTCTTC	CASTPVVARGNEQFF